The source of this T cell receptor (beta chain) is a study of T cell responses to AZD1222 COVID-19 vaccine. V shed 6 bases and J shed 1 base, with 9 bases lying between them. The germline V gene encodes CDR1 MNHEY and CDR2 SMNVEV (reference sequence). The CDR3 length is 13 residues. Clones were read by immunoSEQ multiplex PCR, and TCRdb kept only the in-frame ones, dropping some. Of more than 95,000 clones listed, 85% to 90% were seen once; the top ten hold about 16%. Overall study results and limits: At baseline, just six or seven AZD1222 recipients tested seropositive.

As for this clone: Its antigen is not known.

This rearrangement joins TRBV27 to TRBJ1-2; no clear D gene. The TCR originated in an adult who received the AZD1222 COVID-19 vaccine. The sample was peripheral blood, taken 28 days after the second AZD1222 dose. This CDR3 reads CASSWNFNYGYTF. Here the CDR3 DNA reads TGTGCCAGCAGCTGGAATTTTAACTATGGCTACACCTTC.